The sequence of this T cell receptor (beta chain) was determined in a study of human T cells and chemical hapten exposure. Study-level information: The study lasted around 5 months, and patients were dosed weekly with diphenylcyclopropenone on the scalp throughout. The cohort included alopecia areata under or over 50% scalp, totalis and universalis. Whole-study results and caveats: Positive correlation was observed between PT1 expanded TCR counts and patch test score.

This CDR3 contains 13 residues. The ends were cut back, 3 bases at V and 4 bases at J, with 7 bases in the middle. Sample time point: patch test 3, about 24 weeks after DPC sensitization. Described treatment: therapeutic diphenylcyclopropenone sensitization with weekly scalp DPC. In every case, blood was obtained before the patch test was applied. This clonotype was seen repeatedly, ten times or more. Its antigen is not identified. TCRdb used MiXCR to reprocess the RACE reads, holding one entry per CDR3 protein. The sample lists 95,000 to 150,000 distinct CDR3 sequences; 11% were seen once. This rearrangement joins TRBV12-3 or TRBV12-4 to TRBJ1-5; D is uncertain. The source of this sequence is a woman aged 50 to 65 with alopecia areata. Some clones in this sample may be carry-over from other donors' samples. Source: whole blood, taken in connection with sensitization to the hapten diphenylcyclopropenone (DPC). CDR3 nucleotides: TGTGCCAGCAGTTTTGCCCAAAATCAGCCCCAGCATTTT. Its protein is CASSFAQNQPQHF.